The rows below give T cell receptor beta chains drawn from one sample of a study of blood T cell repertoires in COVID-19. The repertoire was sequenced with immunoSEQ multiplex PCR; TCRdb's copy has only in-frame clones and lacks some. The sample yields around 290,000 clones, 90% to 95% seen once. Sample: peripheral blood. The receptors shown here come from a woman in her twenties or thirties with COVID-19, enrolled during active disease. Each CDR3 is given with its conserved first and last residue. Fields, in order: CDR3 protein, CDR3 length, V gene.

CDR3aa: CSVAQSYGYTF
len: 11
v_gene: TRBV29-1

CDR3aa: CAWRDRGLYEQYF
len: 13
v_gene: TRBV30

CDR3aa: CASRGGTEAFF
len: 11
v_gene: TRBV27

CDR3aa: CASSLLGQEDTEAFF
len: 15
v_gene: TRBV18

CDR3aa: CASSATNRGYEQYF
len: 14
v_gene: TRBV25-1

CDR3aa: CASSDRQSLYSPLHF
len: 15
v_gene: TRBV27

CDR3aa: CASSGQLHSGNTIYF
len: 15
v_gene: TRBV9

CDR3aa: CASSLDRGVPVYGYTF
len: 16
v_gene: TRBV19

CDR3aa: CASRGGTGTYEQYF
len: 14
v_gene: TRBV2

CDR3aa: CASSESGGWGYTF
len: 13
v_gene: TRBV2

CDR3aa: CASSSGISYTF
len: 11
v_gene: TRBV6-2/TRBV6-3

CDR3aa: CASSPWTGADTEAFF
len: 15
v_gene: TRBV27

CDR3aa: CASSIASGGSYEQYF
len: 15
v_gene: TRBV19

CDR3aa: CASSLSRSSGNTIYF
len: 15
v_gene: TRBV11-3

CDR3aa: CASSIRGQGALWDGYTF
len: 17
v_gene: TRBV19

CDR3aa: CSASGDGNGEKLFF
len: 14
v_gene: TRBV20-1

CDR3aa: CASRIGTSGRHYNEQFF
len: 17
v_gene: TRBV27

CDR3aa: CASRKEDGEVYGYTF
len: 15
v_gene: TRBV6-4

CDR3aa: CASSLTPRTGATEAFF
len: 16
v_gene: TRBV27

CDR3aa: CASSQSNRGDLVSNEQYF
len: 18
v_gene: TRBV23-1

CDR3aa: CASSFMAVTNEKLFF
len: 15
v_gene: TRBV11-2

CDR3aa: CASSQKGRYPNTEAFF
len: 16
v_gene: TRBV19

CDR3aa: CASSEQGAPGELFF
len: 14
v_gene: TRBV2

CDR3aa: CASSFGAGGSYEQYF
len: 15
v_gene: TRBV5-1

CDR3aa: CASSQGGETQYF
len: 12
v_gene: TRBV6-5

CDR3aa: CASSHGTSYGYTF
len: 13
v_gene: TRBV12-3/TRBV12-4

CDR3aa: CASSEGPNGSYEQFF
len: 15
v_gene: TRBV2

CDR3aa: CASSQDGTSSTDTQYF
len: 16
v_gene: TRBV4-2

CDR3aa: CATSWGVDTQYF
len: 12
v_gene: TRBV24-1

CDR3aa: CASSQGAGGPRETQYF
len: 16
v_gene: TRBV3-1/TRBV3-2

CDR3aa: CASSLPAGELFF
len: 12
v_gene: TRBV11-3

CDR3aa: CASSLGQATDGNTIYF
len: 16
v_gene: TRBV7-7

CDR3aa: CASSLSSGDTFNYGYTF
len: 17
v_gene: TRBV7-2

CDR3aa: CATRNPGTSGRNEQYF
len: 16
v_gene: TRBV15

CDR3aa: CASSYPRTGSMNTEAFF
len: 17
v_gene: TRBV6-2/TRBV6-3

CDR3aa: CASSLGAQAEAFF
len: 13
v_gene: TRBV3-1/TRBV3-2

CDR3aa: CASSGLGTGDTDTQYF
len: 16
v_gene: TRBV25-1

CDR3aa: CASSLLTGSGPTNEKLFF
len: 18
v_gene: TRBV27

CDR3aa: CAISLKTGSNTEAFF
len: 15
v_gene: TRBV10-3

CDR3aa: CATSRDQVGTGNSPLHF
len: 17
v_gene: TRBV15

CDR3aa: CASSLRGTGNTIYF
len: 14
v_gene: TRBV11-3

CDR3aa: CASSLTGGVWQETQYF
len: 16
v_gene: TRBV7-9

CDR3aa: CASSPRSGRAEQYF
len: 14
v_gene: TRBV7-2

CDR3aa: CASSLGQGGDTQYF
len: 14
v_gene: TRBV9

CDR3aa: CAWSVRGQGAEETQYF
len: 16
v_gene: TRBV30

CDR3aa: CSTWRGRSGYTF
len: 12
v_gene: TRBV29-1

CDR3aa: CASSLRLGQNNEQFF
len: 15
v_gene: TRBV2

CDR3aa: CASSPGHYTGELFF
len: 14
v_gene: TRBV5-6

CDR3aa: CASSFTGQGAYEQFF
len: 15
v_gene: TRBV5-1

CDR3aa: CASSLWGAGNTIYF
len: 14
v_gene: TRBV7-9

CDR3aa: CASSLEGVGAFF
len: 12
v_gene: TRBV7-9

CDR3aa: CASSVGLSNQPQHF
len: 14
v_gene: TRBV2